Each of the 10 T cell receptor beta chains below was sequenced from the same sample in a study of T-cell reconstitution after alpha-beta-depleted transplantation in children. Unique molecular identifiers were incorporated into the prepared TCRbeta library. MiXCR was run by TCRdb on the PCR reads, yielding one entry per CDR3 protein. The sample includes about 980,000 distinct CDR3 sequences, about 29% of them seen just once. The sequences come from PBMCs, mostly from graft donor cells, collected 360 days after TCRalphabeta/CD19-depleted stem cell transplant. Receptors were obtained from a boy under two years old who had a stem cell transplant for SCID, so the T cells may come from the graft donor.

This clonotype was seen more than once but under ten times. The J gene is TRBJ2-1, the V gene TRBV2; 9 positions match TRBD2. The CDR3 is 11 amino acids. CDR1 SNHLY and CDR2 FYNNEI come from the germline V gene. J was trimmed by 14 bases and V by 6 bases; bases with no gene match: 5. The CDR3, as DNA: TGTGCCAGCAGGGGACTAGCCTGGGAGTTCTTC. Encoded protein: CASRGLAWEFF.

The V and J genes are TRBV25-1 and TRBJ2-7; D call uncertain. The CDR3 consists of 11 residues. Trimming stripped 1 base from V and 11 bases from J, with 9 bases between. Germline CDR1 MGHDK, CDR2 SYGVNS. The CDR3 here is CASSESGVKYF. CDR3 nucleotide sequence: TGTGCCAGCAGTGAATCGGGCGTAAAGTACTTC.

The rearrangement links TRBV7-9 to TRBJ2-3; 7 bases line up with TRBD1. Trimming at V came to 5 bases and at J to 5 bases, leaving 16 bases not matched to a gene. The length of the CDR3 is 17 residues. Germline values: CDR1 SEHNR, CDR2 FQNEAQ (reference sequence). Here the CDR3 reads CASSLGVFRGTKDTQYF. CDR3 nucleotides: TGTGCCAGCAGCCTGGGCGTTTTCAGGGGGACAAAAGATACGCAGTATTTT. Combining the CDR3 with reference TRBV7-9 and TRBJ2-3 gives the whole variable domain DTGVSQNPRHKITKRGQNVTFRCDPISEHNRLYWYRQTLGQGPEFLTYFQNEAQLEKSRLLSDRFSAERPKGSFSTLEIQRTEQGDSAMYLCASSLGVFRGTKDTQYFGPGTRLTVL.

This clonotype occurred many times. CDR3 nucleotides: TGCGCCAGCAGCTTGATCTCTCTGGTGGCAGATACGCAGTATTTT. As protein: CASSLISLVADTQYF. This chain joins TRBV5-1 and TRBJ2-3; D remains ambiguous. Germline V gene data show CDR1 as SGHRS and CDR2 as YFSETQ. V gave up 1 base and J gave up 4 bases, with 13 bases separating them. The CDR3 length is 15 residues.

The genes are TRBV18 and TRBJ2-6; D call uncertain. Germline V gene data show CDR1 as KGHSH and CDR2 as LQKENI. V gave up 4 bases and J gave up 0 bases, with 4 bases separating them. This CDR3 is 14 amino acids long. CDR3 bases: TGTGCCAGCTCACGGGGCTCTGGGGCCAACGTCCTGACTTTC. Residues: CASSRGSGANVLTF.

The V gene is TRBV6-5, the J gene TRBJ1-5; D gene unclear. The V gene lost 2 bases and the J gene lost 1 base, with 9 bases spanning the gap. The CDR3 has 15 amino acids. The germline V gene has CDR1 MNHEY and CDR2 SVGAGI. The CDR3 loop reads CASSYAGWSNQPQHF. The CDR3 nucleotides are TGTGCCAGCAGTTACGCGGGTTGGAGCAATCAGCCCCAGCATTTT.

The table lists this clonotype with a few counts. The chain is built from TRBV28 and TRBJ1-2; 9 nucleotides line up with TRBD1. Germline V lookup: CDR1 MDHEN, CDR2 SYDVKM. CDR3 length: 16 residues. Trimming took 7 bases from V and 2 from J; bases not matched to a gene: 11. DNA of the CDR3: TGTGCCAGCATCGGTTGGGGACAGGGCTCAAACTATGGCTACACCTTC. Its protein is CASIGWGQGSNYGYTF.

Here the CDR3 DNA reads TGTGCCAGCAGTGGCGAGGACAGGCCCATCCAGCCCCAGCATTTT. Its translation: CASSGEDRPIQPQHF. The chain links TRBV6-1 to TRBJ1-5; TRBD1 matches at 7 bases. After removal of 4 bases from V and 7 bases from J, the junction contained 10 bases not matched to a gene. Germline CDR1 MNHNS, CDR2 SASEGT. The CDR3 length is 15 residues.

The chain carries TRBV7-6 and TRBJ1-5, with a tentative D call TRBD1 (6 bases). The length of the CDR3 is 16 residues. V lost 5 bases and J 6 bases, leaving 20 bases between the germline ends. CDR1 is SGHVS, CDR2 FNYEAQ, per germline. In nucleotides, the CDR3 is TGTGCCAGCAGCCCGCTTGGGGGCTTGGTAGGTCAGCCCCAGCATTTT. Encoded protein: CASSPLGGLVGQPQHF.

V gene TRBV6-1 combines with J gene TRBJ2-5, with D perhaps matching TRBD2 (5 bases). Germline-derived CDR1 and CDR2 are MNHNS and SASEGT. With 7 bases removed from V and 7 bases from J, the gap between germline ends came to 16 bases. The CDR3 has 13 amino acids. The CDR3, as DNA: TGTGCCAGCACTCCTAGTCCGGGGTGGACCCAGTACTTC. This codes for CASTPSPGWTQYF.